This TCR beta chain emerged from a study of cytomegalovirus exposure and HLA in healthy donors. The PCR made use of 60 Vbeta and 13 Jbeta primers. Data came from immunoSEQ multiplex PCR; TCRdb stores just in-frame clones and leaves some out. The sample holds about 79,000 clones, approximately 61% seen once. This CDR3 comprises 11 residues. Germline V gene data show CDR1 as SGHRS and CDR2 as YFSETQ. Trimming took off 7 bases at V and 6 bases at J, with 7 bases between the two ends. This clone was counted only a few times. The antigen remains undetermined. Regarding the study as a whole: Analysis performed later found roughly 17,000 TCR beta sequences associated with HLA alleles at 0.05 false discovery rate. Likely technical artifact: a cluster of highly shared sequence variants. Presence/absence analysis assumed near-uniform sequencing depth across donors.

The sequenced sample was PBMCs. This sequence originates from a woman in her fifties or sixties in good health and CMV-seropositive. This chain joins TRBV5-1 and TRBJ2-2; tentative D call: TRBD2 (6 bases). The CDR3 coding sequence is TGCGCCAGCTGGGGGGCCGGGGAGCTGTTTTTT. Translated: CASWGAGELFF.